Shown below are 8 T cell receptor beta chains from a single sample sequenced in a study of blood T cell repertoires in COVID-19 (dated by TCRdb to the early 2020s). The library came from the immunoSEQ multiplex PCR assay. This immuneACCESS table, as held by TCRdb, lists in-frame sequences with V and J called but not all clones. Of the missing ones, under half trace to an unresolved V gene in checked studies; the others have no known cause. Present in this sample are roughly 200,000 clones, 85% to 90% of which were seen just once. 4.5% to 7.5% of the sample is in the top ten clones. Specimen: peripheral blood. The source of these receptors is a man older than 75 with acute or convalescent COVID-19.

The V call is TRBV5-1, the J call TRBJ2-5; D unclear. The germline V and J ends were trimmed by 0 bases and 5 bases, with 8 bases remaining between them. This CDR3 spans 13 amino acids. Per the germline V gene, CDR1 is SGHRS and CDR2 is YFSETQ. CDR3 DNA: TGCGCCAGCAGCTTGGCCGGGTTCGAGACCCAGTACTTC. This translates into CASSLAGFETQYF.

This chain uses TRBV3-1 (or the pseudogene TRBV3-2) with TRBJ2-5; a possible D gene is TRBD2 (5 bases). The V and J ends lost 4 bases and 4 bases respectively, with 19 bases between them. This CDR3 is built from 16 residues. The germline V gene encodes CDR1 LGHDT and CDR2 YNNKEL (reference sequence). CDR3 region: CASSLQSASWGETQYF. The CDR3 region has the DNA TGTGCCAGCAGCCTTCAGTCGGCTAGCTGGGGAGAGACCCAGTACTTC.

The chain joins TRBV5-8 to TRBJ1-3; TRBD1 matches at 9 bases. The V and J ends lost 4 bases and 3 bases, in that order; junction bases with no gene match: 2. CDR3 length equals 14 residues. Germline values: CDR1 SGHTS, CDR2 YDEGEE. Written as DNA, the CDR3 is TGTGCCAGCAGCGCGGGACAGGGTGGAAACACCATATATTTT. Translated, it gives CASSAGQGGNTIYF.

This CDR3 reads CASSLGSRAYGYTF. For the CDR3, the DNA is TGTGCCAGCAGCTTAGGGTCCAGGGCCTATGGCTACACCTTC. V is TRBV7-9 and J is TRBJ1-2, with a possible D match to TRBD1 (5 bases). CDR1 is SEHNR, CDR2 FQNEAQ, per germline (reference sequence). Trimming pared 1 base from V and 4 bases from J, leaving 10 bases between. CDR3 size: 14 residues. The variable domain in full, with the rest retrieved from reference TRBV7-9 and TRBJ1-2, is DTGVSQNPRHKITKRGQNVTFRCDPISEHNRLYWYRQTLGQGPEFLTYFQNEAQLEKSRLLSDRFSAERPKGSFSTLEIQRTEQGDSAMYLCASSLGSRAYGYTFGSGTRLTVV.

Only a few counts were recorded for this clone. The chain joins TRBV7-2 to TRBJ1-2; possible D gene TRBD1, 6 bases. The V gene lost 6 bases and the J gene lost 4 bases, with 18 bases spanning the gap. Germline V gene data show CDR1 as SGHTA and CDR2 as FQGNSA. This CDR3 is built from 15 residues. CDR3 region: CASSPNMGAPYGYTF. CDR3 DNA: TGTGCCAGCAGTCCGAATATGGGGGCGCCCTATGGCTACACCTTC.

V is TRBV30 and J is TRBJ1-5; TRBD1 agrees at 7 bases. Germline assignment: CDR1 GTSNPN and CDR2 SVGIG (reference sequence). The CDR3 is 13 residues long. J gave up 3 bases and V 5 bases, and 4 bases lay outside the gene matches. The CDR3 is CAWATGDNQPQHF. DNA for the CDR3: TGTGCCTGGGCCACAGGGGACAATCAGCCCCAGCATTTT.

The rearrangement links TRBV2 to TRBJ2-7; 8 bases map to TRBD1. CDR1 and CDR2 from the germline V gene are SNHLY and FYNNEI. There are 17 residues in the CDR3. V shed 7 bases and J 4 bases; nucleotides not matched to a gene: 18. The CDR3 DNA reads TGTGCCAGCAAAGAGTCAGGGACAGGATTACCGAATTACGAGCAGTACTTC. It codes for CASKESGTGLPNYEQYF.

The V call is TRBV24-1, the J call TRBJ2-7, with TRBD1 matching 8 bases. The germline CDR1 and CDR2 sequences are KGHDR and SFDVKD. Unmatched junction bases numbered 3, after V lost 3 bases and J lost 0 bases. This CDR3 comprises 15 residues. The CDR3 DNA sequence: TGTGCCACCAGTGATACCAGGGGGCTCTCCTACGAGCAGTACTTC. This codes for CATSDTRGLSYEQYF.